This T cell receptor beta chain emerged from a study of blood T cells in healthy people across ages. Whole-study results and caveats: It was not possible, with unsorted PBMCs, to conclusively compare naive and antigen-experienced cells. Getting older went along with TCR beta diversity per million T cells dropping roughly linearly.

Together with a sample-barcoded 5' primer, a J-beta primer mix was included in a second PCR lasting roughly 6 to 12 cycles. TCRdb re-called the 5' RACE reads with MiXCR, one entry per CDR3 protein. This table holds 1.8 million or so distinct CDR3 sequences, around 40% found once. Comment on this clonotype: Its antigen is as yet unknown.

With 0 bases removed from V and 1 base from J, the gap between germline ends came to 14 bases. The germline gives CDR1 SGHRS, CDR2 YFSETQ. This CDR3 is 16 amino acids long. Those donating, healthy Caucasian individuals from Russia, were aged about 6 to 90. Total RNA extracted from each sample amounted to at least 6 micrograms. The receptor was isolated from a human donor in good health. The J gene is TRBJ2-7, the V gene TRBV5-1; possible D gene TRBD2, 6 bases. The material sequenced was blood. The CDR3 bases are TGCGCCAGCAGCTTGGCCGGGGGAACTATTTCCTACGAGCAGTACTTC. Translation gives CASSLAGGTISYEQYF. Variable domain in full (rest from reference TRBV5-1 and TRBJ2-7): KAGVTQTPRYLIKTRGQQVTLSCSPISGHRSVSWYQQTPGQGLQFLFEYFSETQRNKGNFPGRFSGRQFSNSRSEMNVSTLELGDSALYLCASSLAGGTISYEQYFGPGTRLTVT.